This T cell receptor (beta chain) comes out of a study of blood T cells in healthy people across ages. Study observations and caveats: Relative to aged donors, long-lived donors carried more naive CD4+ cells and displayed higher diversity.

V gave up 3 bases and J gave up 8 bases; unmatched junction bases: 6. Germline loops: CDR1 SQVTM, CDR2 ANQGSEA. CDR3 length: 12 amino acids. The authors ran a second PCR of about 6 to 11 cycles using a sample-barcoded 5' primer and a J-beta primer mix. Each cDNA was tagged by a template-switch adaptor containing 12 random nucleotides. TCRdb fed the 5' RACE reads into MiXCR, producing one record per CDR3 protein. This repertoire shows 600,000 to 850,000 distinct CDR3 sequences, 25% found once; its top ten account for 9% to 9.5%. A note on this clonotype: Antigen specificity is unknown.

This sample was also put to use in a study of T cells of mothers and their children. As that study records: The people who donated were three healthy Caucasian mothers and their six children. For each mother, over 10 million TCR beta CDR3 reads were obtained, and for each child, about 3 million.

Sequenced material: blood. V is TRBV29-1 and J is TRBJ1-2; 7 nucleotides line up with TRBD1. This clonotype was sampled from a boy aged 5-17 years in good health. CDR3 sequence: CSVDDRVGGYTF. The CDR3 coding sequence is TGCAGCGTTGACGACAGGGTGGGGGGCTACACCTTC.